Listed below are T cell receptor beta chains from one sample, sequenced in a study of sequential checkpoint blockade in melanoma. Generated by immunoSEQ multiplex PCR, the TCRdb table keeps only in-frame clones and is missing some. The sample yields tens of thousands of clones, about three quarters seen once. This sample comprised CD8+ T cells sorted from blood (inferred from file names), obtained from a patient given nivolumab and ipilimumab in sequence. These receptors all stem from a human donor with melanoma. Both conserved end residues are part of each CDR3. Each record gives: CDR3 length, D gene, V gene, clone size, J gene, CDR3 DNA, CDR3 protein. A D gene is named only where the DNA matches it firmly. Not all rows give a size; the values are once, few, many and, for expanded clones, a class.

>11|TRBD1|TRBV2|once|TRBJ1-1
TGTGCCAGCAGTGGGACAGGGGGAGCTTTCTTT
CASSGTGGAFF
>15|.|TRBV28|.|TRBJ1-2
TGTGCCAGCAGTTATCTACAGGCGGGGAACTATGGCTACACCTTC
CASSYLQAGNYGYTF
>12|.|TRBV19|.|TRBJ1-1
TGTGCCAGTAGCGGGGGATGGACTGAAGCTTTCTTT
CASSGGWTEAFF
>16|TRBD2|TRBV12-5|.|TRBJ2-1
TGTGCTAGTGGTTTGATGAGCGGGAGGCCCTACAATGAGCAGTTCTTC
CASGLMSGRPYNEQFF
>15|.|TRBV30|.|TRBJ2-5
TGTGCCTGGAGTGCGGCCAACCGGAGGGAAGGCGTCCAGTACTTC
CAWSAANRREGVQYF
>12|.|TRBV28|.|TRBJ2-5
TGTGCCAGCCTGGAGCGAGGGGAGACCCAGTACTTC
CASLERGETQYF
>15|TRBD2|TRBV4-3|.|TRBJ2-7
TGCGCCAGCAGCCAAGGGGGCGGGGGCTCCTACGAGCAGTACTTC
CASSQGGGGSYEQYF
>13|TRBD1|TRBV5-4|.|TRBJ2-7
TGTGCCAGCAGCGCCGGGACAGGGAGCGAGCAGTACTTC
CASSAGTGSEQYF
>12|.|TRBV2|.|TRBJ1-1
TGTGCCAGCGCTCAGGGTAACACTGAAGCTTTCTTT
CASAQGNTEAFF
>13|TRBD1|TRBV19|.|TRBJ2-3
TGTGCCAGTAAGGACAGGGGCACAGATACGCAGTATTTT
CASKDRGTDTQYF
>12|.|TRBV6-5|.|TRBJ2-7
TGTGCCAGCAGTTACGGGCGATACGAGCAGTACTTC
CASSYGRYEQYF
>14|.|TRBV27|once|TRBJ1-6
TGTGCCACCCGGGAAAGCGGATATAATTCACCCCTCCACTTT
CATRESGYNSPLHF
>15|.|TRBV27|.|TRBJ1-1
TGTGCCAGCAGTTTATTGGCTAGAGGGGGCACTGAAGCTTTCTTT
CASSLLARGGTEAFF
>12|.|TRBV5-6|.|TRBJ1-1
TGTGCCAGCAGCATCGGACAGAATGAAGCTTTCTTT
CASSIGQNEAFF
>13|.|TRBV19|.|TRBJ2-7
TGTGCCAGTAGTTACAGGGTTACCTACGAGCAGTACTTC
CASSYRVTYEQYF
>15|TRBD1|TRBV25-1|.|TRBJ1-1
TGTGCCAGCAGTCCGTACAGGGGACGGGCCACTGAAGCTTTCTTT
CASSPYRGRATEAFF
>12|TRBD1|TRBV10-3|once|TRBJ1-2
TGTGCCATCATAGGGACAGGCTATGGCTACACCTTC
CAIIGTGYGYTF